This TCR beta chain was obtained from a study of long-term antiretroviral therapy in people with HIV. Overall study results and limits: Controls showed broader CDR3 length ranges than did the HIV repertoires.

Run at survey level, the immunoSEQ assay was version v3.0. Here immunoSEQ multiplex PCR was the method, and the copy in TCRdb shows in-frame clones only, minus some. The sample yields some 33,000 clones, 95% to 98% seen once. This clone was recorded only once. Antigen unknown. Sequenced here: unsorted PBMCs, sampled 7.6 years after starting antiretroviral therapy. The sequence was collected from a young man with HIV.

The CDR3 DNA reads as TGTGCCAGCAACGCCCGGGGACCGTTGGGCTATGGCTACACCTTC. Its protein is CASNARGPLGYGYTF. This sequence joins TRBV2 and TRBJ1-2; D might be TRBD1 (5 bases). The V end lost 7 bases, the J end lost 4 bases, and 19 bases lay between the germline ends. The CDR3 is made up of 15 amino acids. Per germline, CDR1 SNHLY and CDR2 FYNNEI. Together with reference TRBV2 and TRBJ1-2, the CDR3 gives the full variable domain: EPEVTQTPSHQVTQMGQEVILRCVPISNHLYFYWYRQILGQKVEFLVSFYNNEISEKSEIFDDQFSVERPDGSNFTLKIRSTKLEDSAMYFCASNARGPLGYGYTFGSGTRLTVV.